The 32 T cell receptor beta chains below come from one sample, sequenced in a study of T cell responses to AZD1222 COVID-19 vaccine. Sequenced by immunoSEQ multiplex PCR; TCRdb stores in-frame clones only, minus some. The sample shows roughly 110,000 clones, 90% of them seen only once. Here the sequenced sample was peripheral blood, taken 28 days after the second AZD1222 dose. The receptors come from an adult who received the AZD1222 COVID-19 vaccine.

The chain couples TRBV9 to TRBJ2-5; D is unresolved. V was cut by 3 bases and J by 0 bases, with 9 bases left in between. The length of the CDR3 is 14 residues. CDR1 SGDLS and CDR2 YYNGEE come from the germline V gene. The chain's CDR3 is CASSAELYQETQYF. The CDR3 nucleotides are TGTGCCAGCAGCGCAGAGCTGTACCAAGAGACCCAGTACTTC.

The chain employs TRBV12-5 and TRBJ2-5; the match to TRBD1 covers 10 bases. Unmatched junction bases numbered 11, after V lost 2 bases and J lost 5 bases. Germline assignment: CDR1 LGHNT and CDR2 FRNRAP. The CDR3 consists of 17 residues. The chain's CDR3 is CASGLFQTGGVGETQYF. The CDR3 DNA reads as TGTGCTAGTGGTTTGTTTCAGACAGGGGGCGTAGGGGAGACCCAGTACTTC.

This chain connects TRBV18 to TRBJ1-1; D is ambiguous. Trimming removed 0 bases from V and 3 bases from J, with 5 bases in between. Germline V gives CDR1 KGHSH, CDR2 LQKENI. This CDR3 spans 13 amino acids. CDR3 in amino acids: CASSPPVHTEAFF. The CDR3 DNA sequence: TGTGCCAGCTCACCACCGGTGCACACTGAAGCTTTCTTT. The full variable domain, its missing parts supplied by reference TRBV18 and TRBJ1-1, is NAGVMQNPRHLVRRRGQEARLRCSPMKGHSHVYWYRQLPEEGLKFMVYLQKENIIDESGMPKERFSAEFPKEGPSILRIQQVVRGDSAAYFCASSPPVHTEAFFGQGTRLTVV.

V and J are TRBV7-3 and TRBJ2-2; TRBD2 is a possible D gene (6 bases). Germline CDR1 and CDR2: SGHTA and FQGTGA. V was cut by 5 bases and J by 6 bases, with 19 bases left in between. The CDR3 has 16 amino acids. CDR3 DNA sequence: TGTGCCAGCAGCCAAGGCGGGGTCCGAGGGGCCGGGGAGCTGTTTTTT. It is translated as CASSQGGVRGAGELFF.

The chain uses TRBV6-5 and TRBJ2-3; D unresolved. This CDR3 is built from 12 residues. Germline assignment: CDR1 MNHEY and CDR2 SVGAGI. Trimming took off 7 bases at V and 3 bases at J, with 8 bases between the two ends. For the CDR3, the DNA is TGTGCCAGCACTCATGGGACAGATACGCAGTATTTT. This codes for CASTHGTDTQYF.

The J gene is TRBJ1-5, the V gene TRBV6-5; possible D gene TRBD1, 6 bases. V lost 0 bases and J lost 6, with 12 bases in between. The CDR3 runs to 15 residues. Germline values: CDR1 MNHEY, CDR2 SVGAGI. The CDR3 nucleotides are TGTGCCAGCAGTTACTCCAGCGGGGGCGGTCAGCCCCAGCATTTT. Amino acids: CASSYSSGGGQPQHF.

The chain combines TRBV29-1 with TRBJ2-3; TRBD1 matches at 12 bases. From germline, CDR1 is SQVTM and CDR2 ANQGSEA. The CDR3 totals 16 residues. V trimming: 1 base; J trimming: 4 bases; junction bases outside the gene matches: 6. The DNA of the CDR3 is TGCAGCGTTGAAGGTGGGACAGGGGGCTCGGCAGATACGCAGTATTTT. It codes for CSVEGGTGGSADTQYF.

V usage is TRBV7-2 and J usage is TRBJ2-2; a possible D gene is TRBD1 (5 bases). V lost 1 base to trimming and J lost 3 bases, with 9 bases between them. The CDR3 has 15 residues. Germline CDR1 SGHTA, CDR2 FQGNSA. CDR3 residues: CASSLGRQYTGELFF. The CDR3 coding sequence is TGTGCCAGCAGCTTAGGTAGACAGTACACCGGGGAGCTGTTTTTT.

This clone appeared a single time. This sequence joins TRBV6-2 or TRBV6-3 and TRBJ2-1; tentative D call: TRBD2 (7 bases). From germline, CDR1 is MNHEY and CDR2 SVGEGT. V lost 2 bases and J 6 bases, leaving 17 bases between the germline ends. The CDR3 loop spans 16 amino acids. This chain's CDR3 is CASSYRLGGGPNEQFF. For the CDR3, the DNA is TGTGCCAGCAGTTACCGGCTAGGGGGGGGTCCCAATGAGCAGTTCTTC.

DNA for the CDR3: TGTGCCAGCAGCTCGGGACAGCCAAGTCAGCCCCAGCATTTT. Encoded protein: CASSSGQPSQPQHF. This chain uses TRBV7-2 with TRBJ1-5; 7 bases fit TRBD1. The germline V gene encodes CDR1 SGHTA and CDR2 FQGNSA. With V trimmed by 4 bases and J by 6 bases, 6 bases remained unmatched. This CDR3 has 14 amino acids.

V is TRBV19 and J is TRBJ1-1; D is undetermined. The V and J ends lost 7 bases and 4 bases respectively, with 13 bases between them. The CDR3 runs 13 residues. Germline assignment: CDR1 LNHDA and CDR2 SQIVND (reference sequence). The CDR3 region has the DNA TGTGCCAGTACTGGCGGGGTGAGCACTGAAGCTTTCTTT. It specifies CASTGGVSTEAFF.

This clone has only one observation. The CDR3 DNA sequence: TGTGCCAGCAGCTTGGTCTCGGGGGGCGGGTGGACTGAAGCTTTCTTT. This encodes CASSLVSGGGWTEAFF. The chain joins TRBV5-6 to TRBJ1-1; possible D gene TRBD1, 6 bases. The CDR3 loop spans 16 amino acids. With 0 bases removed from V and 5 bases from J, the gap between germline ends came to 17 bases. Per the germline V gene, CDR1 is SGHDT and CDR2 is YYEEEE.

In this sample, this clone turned up a few times. The rearrangement links TRBV6-5 to TRBJ1-2; D gene ambiguous. Trimming left V 6 bases short and J 9 bases short, with 11 bases between. The V gene's germline CDR1 is MNHEY and CDR2 SVGAGI. The CDR3 extends over 11 amino acids. CDR3 bases: TGTGCCAGCAGGCCCGGAACACGCTACACCTTC. Amino acids: CASRPGTRYTF.

The chain combines TRBV2 with TRBJ1-5, with 8 bases fitting TRBD1. Trimming removed 5 bases from V and 7 bases from J; junction bases left unmatched: 7. CDR1 and CDR2 from the germline V gene are SNHLY and FYNNEI. The CDR3 spans 14 residues. The CDR3 region is CASSPGQGRQPQHF. The CDR3 DNA is TGTGCCAGCAGTCCAGGACAGGGCCGGCAGCCCCAGCATTTT.

The V call is TRBV19, the J call TRBJ1-1, with D perhaps TRBD1 (6 bases). The CDR3 extends over 16 amino acids. The V and J ends lost 5 bases and 3 bases respectively, with 19 bases between them. Germline CDR1 is LNHDA and CDR2 is SQIVND (reference sequence). DNA of the CDR3: TGTGCCAGTAGTGTCCAAACAGGGCATTGGGACACTGAAGCTTTCTTT. The encoded protein is CASSVQTGHWDTEAFF.

The rearrangement uses TRBV6-2 or TRBV6-3 and TRBJ2-5; 12 bases agree with TRBD2. CDR3 length: 19 amino acids. The V gene's germline CDR1 is MNHEY and CDR2 SVGEGT. V shed 3 bases, J shed 5 bases, and the junction held 16 bases outside the gene matches. CDR3 amino acids: CASSYIPTSGGVPRETQYF. The CDR3, as DNA: TGTGCCAGCAGTTATATACCGACTAGCGGGGGAGTCCCCCGGGAGACCCAGTACTTC.

This chain joins TRBV27 and TRBJ2-7; D is perhaps TRBD1 or TRBD2 (7 bases each). The germline V and J ends were trimmed by 5 bases and 5 bases, with 22 bases remaining between them. This CDR3 has 16 amino acids. Per germline, CDR1 MNHEY and CDR2 SMNVEV (reference sequence). CDR3 protein: CASSPAPTGRDHEQYF. The CDR3 bases are TGTGCCAGCAGTCCGGCCCCGACAGGGAGGGACCACGAGCAGTACTTC.

The CDR3 region is CASSSHSEADKQYF. The CDR3 DNA sequence: TGTGCCAGCAGCTCGCATTCAGAGGCGGATAAGCAGTACTTC. The rearrangement joins TRBV5-5 to TRBJ2-7; no clear D. Germline loops: CDR1 SGHKS, CDR2 YYEKEE (reference sequence). The V end was cut by 3 bases, the J end by 8 bases, with 18 bases between. The CDR3 extends over 14 amino acids.

Only a few counts were recorded for this clone. V gene TRBV4-2 combines with J gene TRBJ2-2; 11 positions match TRBD2. CDR1 and CDR2 (germline): LGHNA, YNFKEQ. Trimming cost V 0 bases and J 6 bases; bases outside gene matches: 0. CDR3 size: 15 residues. As DNA, the CDR3 is TGTGCCAGCAGCCAAGATAGCGGGGGGGCCGGGGAGCTGTTTTTT. Translation gives CASSQDSGGAGELFF.

The V call is TRBV7-2, the J call TRBJ2-7, with D tentatively TRBD2 (5 bases). The ends were cut back, 2 bases at V and 5 bases at J, with 28 bases in the middle. Germline V gives CDR1 SGHTA, CDR2 FQGNSA. This CDR3 is 19 amino acids long. CDR3 DNA: TGTGCCAGCAGCTTACGTCATGGTGCCTTTCTAGCTAATTCTCACGAGCAGTACTTC. Encoded protein: CASSLRHGAFLANSHEQYF.

To note about this clone: Mismatch with germline at one junction end may stem from a read error. This chain connects TRBV18 to TRBJ1-2; possible D gene TRBD1, 5 bases. Germline assignment: CDR1 KGHSH and CDR2 LQKENI. The CDR3 runs to 12 residues. The CDR3 loop is CASSPRRDWGYF. In DNA, the CDR3 is TGTGCCAGCTCACCACGCAGGGACTGGGGGTACTTC.

V is TRBV29-1 and J is TRBJ1-1; unclear D gene. Germline CDR1 and CDR2: SQVTM and ANQGSEA. Trimming took 4 bases from V and 4 from J, leaving 13 bases between them. This CDR3 region has 13 residues. The DNA of the CDR3 is TGCAGCGTTGTAAGGGTTGCAGGCACTGAAGCTTTCTTT. Translated: CSVVRVAGTEAFF.

This chain uses TRBV3-1 (or the pseudogene TRBV3-2) with TRBJ2-7; 8 nucleotides line up with TRBD2. The CDR3 runs 15 residues. Trimming cost V 3 bases and J 2 bases; bases outside gene matches: 6. Germline V lookup: CDR1 LGHDT, CDR2 YNNKEL (reference sequence). Written as DNA, the CDR3 is TGTGCCAGCAGCCAGGGTTGCGGGAGGACCTACGAGCAGTACTTC. Its protein product is CASSQGCGRTYEQYF.

This chain uses TRBV11-3 with TRBJ2-7, with D tentatively TRBD1 or TRBD2 (5 bases each). Germline lookup yields CDR1 SGHNT and CDR2 YENEEA. The CDR3 has 14 residues. With 5 bases removed from V and 5 bases from J, the gap between germline ends came to 16 bases. The CDR3: CASSPRDRGDEQYF. The DNA of the CDR3 is TGTGCCAGCAGCCCACGGGACCGAGGGGACGAGCAGTACTTC. The full variable domain, its missing parts supplied by reference TRBV11-3 and TRBJ2-7, is EAGVVQSPRYKIIEKKQPVAFWCNPISGHNTLYWYLQNLGQGPELLIRYENEEAVDDSQLPKDRFSAERLKGVDSTLKIQPAELGDSAVYLCASSPRDRGDEQYFGPGTRLTVT.

The chain is built from TRBV7-3 and TRBJ2-3, with D maybe TRBD1 (6 bases). The CDR3 runs to 15 residues. Germline CDR1 and CDR2: SGHTA and FQGTGA. V lost 2 bases, J lost 2 bases, and 11 bases lay in between. The CDR3 DNA sequence: TGTGCCAGCAGCTTATGGACAGAGAACACAGATACGCAGTATTTT. Its protein product is CASSLWTENTDTQYF.

V usage is TRBV7-2 and J usage is TRBJ1-4; D possibly corresponds to TRBD1 (5 bases). Germline loops: CDR1 SGHTA, CDR2 FQGNSA. The CDR3 has 14 amino acids. Trimming left V 4 bases short and J 7 bases short, with 13 bases between. CDR3 in DNA: TGTGCCAGCAGCTCGGAGGGACGTAGTGAAAAACTGTTTTTT. It codes for CASSSEGRSEKLFF.

V is TRBV7-2 and J is TRBJ1-6; possibly TRBD1 for D (6 bases). Per germline, CDR1 SGHTA and CDR2 FQGNSA. The V end lost 7 bases, the J end lost 5 bases, and 9 bases lay between the germline ends. The CDR3 extends over 13 amino acids. CDR3: CASKTGDNSPLHF. CDR3 bases: TGTGCCAGCAAGACAGGAGATAATTCACCCCTCCACTTT.

This clone was detected once. The V and J genes are TRBV9 and TRBJ1-1; D is unresolved. The CDR3 has 15 amino acids. Germline assignment: CDR1 SGDLS and CDR2 YYNGEE. V gave up 3 bases and J gave up 5 bases, with 17 bases separating them. The CDR3 DNA sequence: TGTGCCAGCAGCGCGCGAAGCGGGTTGAGGACTGAAGCTTTCTTT. This codes for CASSARSGLRTEAFF.

This clone is medium-sized in the sample. V gene TRBV4-3 combines with J gene TRBJ2-1, with D uncertain. Germline assignment: CDR1 LGHNA and CDR2 YSLEER. The CDR3 has 14 residues. V gave up 2 bases and J gave up 7 bases, with 12 bases separating them. The CDR3 loop reads CASSQTLEQNEQFF. In nucleotides, the CDR3 is TGCGCCAGCAGCCAAACGCTGGAGCAAAATGAGCAGTTCTTC.

The chain is built from TRBV28 and TRBJ1-1; D uncertain. This CDR3 region has 11 residues. Per the germline V gene, CDR1 is MDHEN and CDR2 is SYDVKM. V gave up 8 bases and J gave up 8 bases, with 12 bases separating them. CDR3 sequence: CASARPREAFF. The CDR3 nucleotides read TGTGCCAGCGCACGGCCCAGAGAAGCTTTCTTT.

This rearrangement joins TRBV3-1 (or the pseudogene TRBV3-2) to TRBJ2-2, with 11 bases aligning to TRBD2. Germline trimming cut 0 bases from V and 4 bases from J; bases unmatched to any gene: 13. This CDR3 spans 20 amino acids. The germline CDR1 and CDR2 sequences are LGHDT and YNNKEL (reference sequence). CDR3 residues: CASSQESKVAGGPRTGELFF. In nucleotides, the CDR3 is TGTGCCAGCAGCCAAGAATCGAAGGTAGCGGGGGGGCCGCGCACCGGGGAGCTGTTTTTT.

The chain recombines TRBV7-2 with TRBJ2-2; D is perhaps TRBD1 (5 bases). Germline V gene sequence: CDR1 SGHTA, CDR2 FQGNSA. The CDR3 is made up of 17 amino acids. V dropped 1 base and J dropped 0 bases, with 12 bases sitting between them. As DNA, the CDR3 is TGTGCCAGCAGCTTAGACGGACATGATGCGAACACCGGGGAGCTGTTTTTT. Protein sequence: CASSLDGHDANTGELFF.